The text below deals with one T cell receptor beta chain. This entry belongs to a study of T cells expressing NK-cell markers. The CDR3 has 13 amino acids. Germline V gene sequence: CDR1 LNHNV, CDR2 YYDKDF (reference sequence). TCRdb reanalyzed the 5' RACE reads, giving one entry per CDR3 protein sequence and no DNA. The data show some 460,000 distinct CDR3 sequences, and the top ten clones hold approximately 1.4%. Sample: blood T cells: a sorted CD56 or NKG2C T cell subset, CD4+ or CD8+ T cells, or bulk PBMC T cells (not recorded which). The sequence came from a woman in her forties or fifties in good health. V gene TRBV15 combines with J gene TRBJ1-1; as DNA is missing, the TRBD1 call by TCRdb cannot be tested. CDR3 residues: CATSARVNTEAFF.